This entry features one T cell receptor beta chain sequence. The data were obtained in a study of blood T cell repertoires in COVID-19. Overall study: The United States, Italy and Spain provided the acute and convalescent COVID-19 samples. In each case, the material was cDNA or gDNA derived from T cells, B-cell-depleted T cells, or PBMCs.

CDR1 and CDR2 (germline): SGHAT, FQNNGV. The CDR3 has 12 residues. V lost 8 bases, J lost 4 bases, and 11 bases lay in between. As processed by the authors: Scientists estimated how many nucleated cells there were by amplifying reference gene primers. This table comes from immunoSEQ multiplex PCR, and its TCRdb copy is limited to in-frame clones, with some not included. V, J and clone size are those of that table, while D and trimming were read from the DNA. The profile shows about 140,000 clones, more than 80% of them singletons. The chain carries TRBV11-2 and TRBJ1-2; no clear D gene. The specimen was peripheral blood. This receptor was identified in an elderly woman with acute or convalescent COVID-19. CDR3 loop: CASGRTIYGYTF. CDR3 sequence (DNA): TGTGCCAGCGGGCGGACTATCTATGGCTACACCTTC.